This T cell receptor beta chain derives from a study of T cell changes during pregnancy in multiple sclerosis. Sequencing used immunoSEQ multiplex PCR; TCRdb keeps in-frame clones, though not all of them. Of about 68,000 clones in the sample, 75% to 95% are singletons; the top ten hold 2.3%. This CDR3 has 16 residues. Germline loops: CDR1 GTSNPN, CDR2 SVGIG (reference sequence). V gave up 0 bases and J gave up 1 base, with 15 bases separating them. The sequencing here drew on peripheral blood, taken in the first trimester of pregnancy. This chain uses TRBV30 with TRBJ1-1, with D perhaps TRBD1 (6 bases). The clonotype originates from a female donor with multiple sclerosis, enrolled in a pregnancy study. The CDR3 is CAWSVPWGPQNTEAFF. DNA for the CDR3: TGTGCCTGGAGTGTCCCCTGGGGGCCGCAGAACACTGAAGCTTTCTTT.